A single T cell receptor (beta chain) is shown here with its context. Germline CDR1 is LGHNA and CDR2 is YNFKEQ. This CDR3 spans 19 amino acids. The V and J ends lost 4 bases and 0 bases, in that order; junction bases with no gene match: 8. The data are from a study of blood T cell repertoires in COVID-19. The table came from immunoSEQ multiplex PCR; TCRdb's copy has only in-frame clones and leaves some out. The data show fewer than 250,000 clones, 82% seen once. The sequenced sample consisted of peripheral blood. The TCR originated in an older woman with COVID-19, enrolled during active disease. The chain carries TRBV4-2 and TRBJ2-3, with 15 bases identical to TRBD2. The CDR3 nucleotides are TGTGCCAGCAGCCCCGGGACTAGCGGGAGGTCAGTCAGCACAGATACGCAGTATTTT. It yields the protein CASSPGTSGRSVSTDTQYF.